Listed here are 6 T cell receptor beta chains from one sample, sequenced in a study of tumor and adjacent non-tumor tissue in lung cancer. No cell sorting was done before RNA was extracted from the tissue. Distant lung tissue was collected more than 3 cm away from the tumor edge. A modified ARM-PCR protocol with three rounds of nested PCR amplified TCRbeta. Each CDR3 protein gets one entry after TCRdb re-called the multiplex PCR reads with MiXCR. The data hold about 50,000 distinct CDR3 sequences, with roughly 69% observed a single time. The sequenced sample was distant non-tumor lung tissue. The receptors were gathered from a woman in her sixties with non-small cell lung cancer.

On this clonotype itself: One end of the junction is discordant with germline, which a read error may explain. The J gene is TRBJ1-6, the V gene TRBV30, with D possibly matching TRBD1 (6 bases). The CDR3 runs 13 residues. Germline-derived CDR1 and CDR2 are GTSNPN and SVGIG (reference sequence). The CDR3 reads CASTGKYNSPLRF. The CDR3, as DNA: TGTGCCTCTACAGGGAAATATAATTCACCCCTCCGCTTT.

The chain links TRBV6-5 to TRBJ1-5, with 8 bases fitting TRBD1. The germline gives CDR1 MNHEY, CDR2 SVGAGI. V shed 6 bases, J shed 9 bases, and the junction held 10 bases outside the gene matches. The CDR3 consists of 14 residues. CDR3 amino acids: CASRMRQGHLPQHF. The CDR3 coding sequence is TGTGCCAGCAGGATGAGACAGGGGCATCTGCCCCAGCATTTT.

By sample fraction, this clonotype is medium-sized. CDR3 in amino acids: CASSPRGLNTEAFF. The CDR3 DNA sequence: TGTGCCAGCAGCCCCCGGGGGCTGAACACTGAAGCTTTCTTT. The V and J genes are TRBV7-9 and TRBJ1-1; D possibly corresponds to TRBD1 (6 bases). Germline assignment: CDR1 SEHNR and CDR2 FQNEAQ (reference sequence). The CDR3 loop spans 14 amino acids. V lost 5 bases and J 0 bases, leaving 10 bases between the germline ends.

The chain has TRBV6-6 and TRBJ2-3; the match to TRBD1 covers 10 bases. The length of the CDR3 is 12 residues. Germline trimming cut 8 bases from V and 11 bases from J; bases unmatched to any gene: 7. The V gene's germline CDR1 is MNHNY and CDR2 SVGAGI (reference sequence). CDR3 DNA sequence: TGTGCCAGCGACAGGGGGCAAGATTTGCAGTATTTT. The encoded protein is CASDRGQDLQYF.

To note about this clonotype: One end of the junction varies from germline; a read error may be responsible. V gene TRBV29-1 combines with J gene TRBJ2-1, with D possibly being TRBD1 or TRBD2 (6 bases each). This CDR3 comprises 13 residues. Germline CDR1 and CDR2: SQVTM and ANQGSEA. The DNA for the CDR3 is TGCAGCGTTGATGGGGTGGGGGGCAGTAAGCAGTTCTTT. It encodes CSVDGVGGSKQFF.

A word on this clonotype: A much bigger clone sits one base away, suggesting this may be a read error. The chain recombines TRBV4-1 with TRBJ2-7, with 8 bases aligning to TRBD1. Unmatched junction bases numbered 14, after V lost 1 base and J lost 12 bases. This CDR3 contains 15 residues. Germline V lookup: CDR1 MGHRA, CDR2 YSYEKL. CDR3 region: CASSQAGQGSYDRYF. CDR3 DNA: TGCGCCAGCAGCCAAGCAGGACAGGGCTCCTACGATCGGTACTTC.